These T cell receptor beta chains were read from a single sample in a study of cytomegalovirus exposure and HLA in healthy donors. Data came from immunoSEQ multiplex PCR; TCRdb stores just in-frame clones and leaves some out. The table shows over 150,000 clones, with 75% to 85% occurring only once. The sample was PBMCs. All receptors derive from a man between 25 and 39 years old in good health and CMV-seropositive. Both conserved end residues are part of each CDR3. A D gene is named only where the DNA matches it firmly. A row's size may be missing; if present it is once, few, many or a size class.

d_call: NA
v_call: TRBV13
clone_size: NA
j_call: TRBJ2-6
cdr3_nt: TGTGCCAGCAGTCCAGGGGGGGCCAACGTCCTGACTTTC
cdr3_aa: CASSPGGANVLTF

d_call: NA
v_call: TRBV9
clone_size: NA
j_call: TRBJ1-2
cdr3_nt: TGTGCCATACGGTTGGGACAAACTAACTATGGCTACACCTTC
cdr3_aa: CAIRLGQTNYGYTF

d_call: TRBD1
v_call: TRBV6-1
clone_size: NA
j_call: TRBJ2-5
cdr3_nt: TGTGCCAGCAGTGACCTGGAGACAGGGGCAGAGACCCAGTACTTC
cdr3_aa: CASSDLETGAETQYF

d_call: TRBD2
v_call: TRBV30
clone_size: NA
j_call: TRBJ2-7
cdr3_nt: TGTGCCTGGACTCCCGGGGGGTACGAGCAGTACTTC
cdr3_aa: CAWTPGGYEQYF

d_call: TRBD1
v_call: TRBV14
clone_size: few
j_call: TRBJ1-1
cdr3_nt: TGTGCCAGCAGCCTACGGACAGGGGGCAGGAAAATGAACACTGAAGCTTTCTTT
cdr3_aa: CASSLRTGGRKMNTEAFF

d_call: TRBD1
v_call: TRBV11-3
clone_size: NA
j_call: TRBJ2-1
cdr3_nt: TGTGCCAGCAGCCTGGACAGGGGGACCTACAATGAGCAGTTCTTC
cdr3_aa: CASSLDRGTYNEQFF

d_call: TRBD2
v_call: TRBV9
clone_size: NA
j_call: TRBJ2-3
cdr3_nt: TGTGCCAGCAGCGTAGTCCCTACGGGGGGGCCGTCAGATACGCAGTATTTT
cdr3_aa: CASSVVPTGGPSDTQYF

d_call: NA
v_call: TRBV7-2
clone_size: NA
j_call: TRBJ2-7
cdr3_nt: TGTGCCAGCAGCTTACCCACGGGGTACGAGCAGTACTTC
cdr3_aa: CASSLPTGYEQYF

d_call: NA
v_call: TRBV29-1
clone_size: NA
j_call: TRBJ2-1
cdr3_nt: TGCAGCGCTGACCCCGAGCTCGGGTACAATGAGCAGTTCTTC
cdr3_aa: CSADPELGYNEQFF

d_call: NA
v_call: TRBV6-5
clone_size: NA
j_call: TRBJ2-7
cdr3_nt: TGTGCCAGCAGTTACTCGTCCGGTCCCTACGAGCAGTACTTC
cdr3_aa: CASSYSSGPYEQYF

d_call: TRBD2
v_call: TRBV11-2
clone_size: NA
j_call: TRBJ2-1
cdr3_nt: TGTGCCAGCAGCTTATTGGCTAGCGGGAGCTATGAGCAGTTCTTC
cdr3_aa: CASSLLASGSYEQFF

d_call: TRBD2
v_call: TRBV6-6
clone_size: NA
j_call: TRBJ2-3
cdr3_nt: TGTGCCAGCAGTTCCACTAGCGTAGGGACAGATACGCAGTATTTT
cdr3_aa: CASSSTSVGTDTQYF

d_call: TRBD2
v_call: TRBV27
clone_size: NA
j_call: TRBJ2-7
cdr3_nt: TGTGCCAGCAGTTTGGCCGGGACTAGCTACGAGCAGTACTTC
cdr3_aa: CASSLAGTSYEQYF

d_call: NA
v_call: TRBV4-3
clone_size: NA
j_call: TRBJ1-2
cdr3_nt: TGCGCCAGCAGCCAAGTTGTCAGGTCCGGCTATGGCTACACCTTC
cdr3_aa: CASSQVVRSGYGYTF